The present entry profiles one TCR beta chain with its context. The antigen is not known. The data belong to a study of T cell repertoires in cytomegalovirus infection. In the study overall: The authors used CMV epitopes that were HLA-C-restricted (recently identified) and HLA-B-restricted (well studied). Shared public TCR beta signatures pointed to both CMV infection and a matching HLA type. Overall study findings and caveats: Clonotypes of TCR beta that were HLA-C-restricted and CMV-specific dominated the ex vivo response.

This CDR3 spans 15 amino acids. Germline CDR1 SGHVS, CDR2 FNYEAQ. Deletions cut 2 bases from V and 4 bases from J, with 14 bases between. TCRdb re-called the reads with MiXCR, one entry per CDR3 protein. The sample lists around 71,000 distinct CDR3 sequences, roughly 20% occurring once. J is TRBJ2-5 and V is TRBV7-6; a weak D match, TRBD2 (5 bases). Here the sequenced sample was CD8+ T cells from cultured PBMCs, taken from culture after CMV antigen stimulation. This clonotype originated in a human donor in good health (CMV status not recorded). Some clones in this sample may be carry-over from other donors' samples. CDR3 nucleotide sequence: TGTGCCAGCAGCTTAAACCCTTCCGAGGGAGAGACCCAGTACTTC. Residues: CASSLNPSEGETQYF.